These 21 T cell receptor beta chains were sequenced from one sample in a study of blood T cell repertoires in COVID-19. Repertoires were generated with immunoSEQ multiplex PCR, while TCRdb's copy carries only in-frame clones and drops some. The sample holds around 73,000 clones, roughly four fifths seen once. The sample comprised peripheral blood. The receptors derive from a man between 65 and 85 years old with COVID-19, enrolled during active disease.

The chain recombines TRBV6-1 with TRBJ1-5; D may be TRBD1 (5 bases). This CDR3 comprises 13 residues. Per the germline V gene, CDR1 is MNHNS and CDR2 is SASEGT. V dropped 2 bases and J dropped 9 bases, with 11 bases sitting between them. CDR3 nucleotides: TGTGCCAGCAGTGAACAGGGCTCCCGGCCCCAGCATTTT. The encoded protein is CASSEQGSRPQHF.

The chain joins TRBV5-1 to TRBJ2-5; TRBD2 might be the D (5 bases). The germline V gene encodes CDR1 SGHRS and CDR2 YFSETQ. V was clipped by 5 bases and J by 5 bases, with 16 bases between them. This CDR3 has 14 amino acids. CDR3 coding DNA: TGCGCCAGCAGGGCAGGAGGTGTTCTGGAGACCCAGTACTTC. As protein: CASRAGGVLETQYF. Looking up the rest from reference TRBV5-1 and TRBJ2-5 gives the full variable domain: KAGVTQTPRYLIKTRGQQVTLSCSPISGHRSVSWYQQTPGQGLQFLFEYFSETQRNKGNFPGRFSGRQFSNSRSEMNVSTLELGDSALYLCASRAGGVLETQYFGPGTRLLVL.

Here the CDR3 DNA reads TGTGCCAGCAGTTTAGAGGGTTCCACTGAAGCTTTCTTT. Its protein is CASSLEGSTEAFF. The chain has TRBV27 and TRBJ1-1; D remains unclear. CDR3 length equals 13 residues. Between the trimmed V and J ends, which lost 2 bases and 4 bases, there was a span of 8 bases. The germline V gene has CDR1 MNHEY and CDR2 SMNVEV (reference sequence).

This chain joins TRBV5-4 and TRBJ2-7, with 8 bases fitting TRBD2. Trimming removed 0 bases from V and 9 bases from J; junction bases left unmatched: 5. The CDR3 runs 13 residues. Germline loops: CDR1 SGHNT, CDR2 YYREEE (reference sequence). The CDR3 sequence: CASSLGLAGWQYF. The CDR3 DNA is TGTGCCAGCAGCTTGGGTCTAGCGGGTTGGCAGTACTTC.

This clone was seen more than once but under ten times. The V call is TRBV9, the J call TRBJ2-2, with TRBD1 matching over 7 bases. Germline V lookup: CDR1 SGDLS, CDR2 YYNGEE. V lost 4 bases to trimming and J lost 3 bases; unmatched junction nucleotides: 9. The CDR3 is 16 amino acids. The CDR3: CASSPTGTVYTGELFF. CDR3 coding DNA: TGTGCCAGCAGCCCCACCGGGACAGTATACACCGGGGAGCTGTTTTTT.

The chain recombines TRBV2 with TRBJ1-1; D is unresolved. V gave up 3 bases and J gave up 6 bases, with 11 bases separating them. Germline CDR1 is SNHLY and CDR2 is FYNNEI. The CDR3 has 13 amino acids. In nucleotides, the CDR3 is TGTGCCAGCAGTGAGTGGCGGTCGGCTGAAGCTTTCTTT. Translating it yields CASSEWRSAEAFF. The entire variable domain, with the rest obtained from reference TRBV2 and TRBJ1-1, is as follows: EPEVTQTPSHQVTQMGQEVILRCVPISNHLYFYWYRQILGQKVEFLVSFYNNEISEKSEIFDDQFSVERPDGSNFTLKIRSTKLEDSAMYFCASSEWRSAEAFFGQGTRLTVV.

The chain links TRBV5-4 to TRBJ2-3; possible D gene TRBD2, 7 bases. CDR3 length equals 15 residues. V was pared by 6 bases and J by 4 bases, with 18 bases between. Germline lookup yields CDR1 SGHNT and CDR2 YYREEE (reference sequence). The CDR3 spells CASNYRAGEADTQYF. The DNA of the CDR3 is TGTGCCAGCAACTACAGGGCGGGAGAGGCAGATACGCAGTATTTT.

V and J are TRBV20-1 and TRBJ1-1; D remains unclear. The V gene lost 6 bases and the J gene lost 7 bases, with 12 bases spanning the gap. Germline CDR1 is DFQATT and CDR2 is SNEGSKA (reference sequence). CDR3 size: 11 residues. The CDR3: CSALDSLEAFF. CDR3 DNA: TGCAGTGCCCTTGACTCCCTTGAAGCTTTCTTT.

V gene TRBV5-1 combines with J gene TRBJ2-1; TRBD2 matches at 13 bases. Trimming took 0 bases from V and 7 from J; bases not matched to a gene: 4. The CDR3 is 16 amino acids. CDR1 is SGHRS and CDR2 is YFSETQ in the germline V gene. The CDR3 loop reads CASSLDVLAGGNEQFF. DNA of the CDR3: TGCGCCAGCAGCTTGGATGTACTAGCGGGGGGGAATGAGCAGTTCTTC. Looking up the rest from reference TRBV5-1 and TRBJ2-1 gives the full variable domain: KAGVTQTPRYLIKTRGQQVTLSCSPISGHRSVSWYQQTPGQGLQFLFEYFSETQRNKGNFPGRFSGRQFSNSRSEMNVSTLELGDSALYLCASSLDVLAGGNEQFFGPGTRLTVL.

This clone has just a few counts. The junction does not match germline at one end; this may be a read error. This chain uses TRBV7-7 with TRBJ2-1; D ambiguous. Per germline, CDR1 SSHAT and CDR2 FNYEAQ (reference sequence). The CDR3 covers 15 residues. The CDR3 DNA follows: TGTGCTAGCAGCTTAGTTTACCAGAATTACAATGAGCAGTTCTTC. It codes for CASSLVYQNYNEQFF.

CDR3 protein: CASSPGTGNTEAFF. CDR3 DNA sequence: TGTGCCAGCAGCCCTGGGACAGGGAACACTGAAGCTTTCTTT. The chain uses TRBV11-3 and TRBJ1-1; 8 nucleotides line up with TRBD1. The CDR3 has 14 residues. V shed 5 bases and J 1 base; nucleotides not matched to a gene: 3. The germline gives CDR1 SGHNT, CDR2 YENEEA.

The genes are TRBV30 and TRBJ1-1; possibly TRBD1 for D (5 bases). The V and J ends lost 0 bases and 4 bases respectively, with 12 bases between them. The CDR3 sequence is 14 residues long. CDR1 is GTSNPN, CDR2 SVGIG, per germline (reference sequence). CDR3 in DNA: TGTGCCTGGAGTGTGGGAGGGGTATTCACTGAAGCTTTCTTT. This gives the protein CAWSVGGVFTEAFF.

The chain carries TRBV28 and TRBJ2-3; 7 bases match TRBD2. The CDR3 consists of 13 residues. CDR1 is MDHEN, CDR2 SYDVKM, per germline. Trimming at V came to 2 bases and at J to 9 bases, leaving 5 bases not matched to a gene. CDR3 sequence: CASSLGGVGTQYF. CDR3 bases: TGTGCCAGCAGTTTAGGGGGGGTCGGGACGCAGTATTTT.

This clone was seen only a few times. CDR3 DNA: TGTGCCAGCAGCCCCATAGCGGGGCCTTACAATGAGCAGTTCTTC. As protein: CASSPIAGPYNEQFF. The chain uses TRBV7-3 and TRBJ2-1, with TRBD2 matching over 8 bases. The CDR3 sequence is 15 residues long. Germline V gene lookup returns CDR1 SGHTA and CDR2 FQGTGA. V lost 5 bases to trimming and J lost 4 bases; unmatched junction nucleotides: 7.

The chain joins TRBV7-9 to TRBJ2-5, with 11 positions matching TRBD2. The CDR3 totals 17 residues. Trimming at V came to 5 bases and at J to 2 bases, leaving 10 bases not matched to a gene. Germline V CDR1 and CDR2: SEHNR, FQNEAQ (reference sequence). CDR3 DNA: TGTGCCAGCAGCCCAGGGACTAGCGGATACTTACAAGAGACCCAGTACTTC. Translating gives CASSPGTSGYLQETQYF.

This clone has just a few counts. The chain couples TRBV11-2 to TRBJ1-1; D is unclear. The CDR3 has 15 amino acids. V lost 1 base and J 1 base, leaving 10 bases between the germline ends. Germline V gives CDR1 SGHAT, CDR2 FQNNGV. CDR3 in amino acids: CASSLVAERNTEAFF. DNA for the CDR3: TGTGCCAGCAGCTTAGTAGCAGAGAGGAACACTGAAGCTTTCTTT.

V gene TRBV3-1 (or the pseudogene TRBV3-2) combines with J gene TRBJ2-3, with D tentatively TRBD2 (5 bases). Germline V gene sequence: CDR1 LGHDT, CDR2 YNNKEL (reference sequence). The CDR3 sequence is 13 residues long. Trimming removed 3 bases from V and 1 base from J, with 5 bases in between. Here the CDR3 DNA reads TGTGCCAGCAGCCAGGGAGGCACAGATACGCAGTATTTT. It translates to CASSQGGTDTQYF.

J is TRBJ2-7 and V is TRBV2; no clear D. This CDR3 region has 14 residues. V lost 6 bases, J lost 4 bases, and 16 bases lay in between. From germline, CDR1 is SNHLY and CDR2 FYNNEI. The CDR3 DNA is TGTGCCAGCAGCCCCCGGGTCTTACTATACGAGCAGTACTTC. Protein product: CASSPRVLLYEQYF.

The chain uses TRBV7-2 and TRBJ2-3, with 10 bases that match TRBD1. V lost 5 bases, J lost 3 bases, and 5 bases stayed unmatched. The CDR3 covers 15 residues. Germline V gene sequence: CDR1 SGHTA, CDR2 FQGNSA. The CDR3 sequence: CASSPGQGWTDTQYF. The CDR3 DNA reads as TGTGCCAGCAGCCCGGGACAGGGGTGGACAGATACGCAGTATTTT.

The chain is built from TRBV20-1 and TRBJ1-1; tentatively, D is TRBD1 (5 bases). Germline CDR1 reads DFQATT; CDR2 reads SNEGSKA (reference sequence). The CDR3 is 11 amino acids. Trimming took off 7 bases at V and 6 bases at J, with 12 bases between the two ends. The CDR3 loop is CSGSRVAEAFF. The DNA of the CDR3 is TGCAGTGGGTCCAGGGTCGCTGAAGCTTTCTTT.

V usage is TRBV24-1 and J usage is TRBJ2-3; TRBD2 agrees at 10 bases. The CDR3 extends over 16 amino acids. Germline V gene lookup returns CDR1 KGHDR and CDR2 SFDVKD. V shed 0 bases and J 6 bases; nucleotides not matched to a gene: 5. CDR3 sequence reads: CATSDLLAGDEDTQYF. The CDR3 DNA follows: TGTGCCACCAGTGATTTGCTAGCGGGAGACGAGGATACGCAGTATTTT.